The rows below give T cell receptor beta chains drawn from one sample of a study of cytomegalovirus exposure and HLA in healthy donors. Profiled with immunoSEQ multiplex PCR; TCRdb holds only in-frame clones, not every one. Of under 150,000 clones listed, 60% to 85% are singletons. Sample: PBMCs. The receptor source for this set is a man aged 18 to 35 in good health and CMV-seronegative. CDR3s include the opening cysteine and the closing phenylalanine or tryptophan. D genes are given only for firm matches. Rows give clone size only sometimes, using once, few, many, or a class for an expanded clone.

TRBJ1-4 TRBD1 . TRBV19 TGTGCCAGTAGGGGACAGGGACCTAATGAAAAACTGTTTTTT CASRGQGPNEKLFF
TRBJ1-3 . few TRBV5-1 TGCGCCAGCAGCTTGGGCGGGGGGTCTGGAAACACCATATATTTT CASSLGGGSGNTIYF
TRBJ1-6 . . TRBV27 TGTGCCAGCAGTGGCGTGGAAGGGAGGCCACCCCTCCACTTT CASSGVEGRPPLHF
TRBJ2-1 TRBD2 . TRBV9 TGTGCCAGCACAAGCGGGAGATACAATGAGCAGTTCTTC CASTSGRYNEQFF
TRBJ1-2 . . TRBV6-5 TGTGCCATAGGACAGCGAGCTAACTATGGCTACACCTTC CAIGQRANYGYTF
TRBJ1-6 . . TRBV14 TGTGCCAGCAGCCAAGACAGGGGCTCACCCCTCCACTTT CASSQDRGSPLHF
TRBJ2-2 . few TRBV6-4 TGTGCCAGCAGTGACGAACTTTCAGGGGACCACGCCGGGGAGCTGTTTTTT CASSDELSGDHAGELFF
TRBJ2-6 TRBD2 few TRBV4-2 TGTGCCAGCAGCCAAGCGGGGGGCTCTGGGGCCAACGTCCTGACTTTC CASSQAGGSGANVLTF
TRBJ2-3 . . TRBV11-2 TGTGCCAGCAGCTTATTCCGGACAGCCCCCACAGATACGCAGTATTTT CASSLFRTAPTDTQYF
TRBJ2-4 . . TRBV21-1 TGTGCCAGGCCTGAAGGAGGGGGCGGGGTAAAGAACATTCAGTACTTC CARPEGGGGVKNIQYF
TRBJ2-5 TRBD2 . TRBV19 TGTGCCAGTAGTGTACTAGCGGGGGGCCAAGAGACCCAGTACTTC CASSVLAGGQETQYF
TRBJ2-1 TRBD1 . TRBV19 TGTGCCAGTAGTATAGGACAGGGATACGCCAATGAGCAGTTCTTC CASSIGQGYANEQFF
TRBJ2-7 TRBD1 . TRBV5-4 TGTGCCAGCAGCTGGGGTAGGGGGCTTTTAAATGAGCAGTACTTC CASSWGRGLLNEQYF
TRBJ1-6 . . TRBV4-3 TGCGCCAGCAGCCAAGGTCGGGGGAGTTGGTCACCTCTCCACTTT CASSQGRGSWSPLHF
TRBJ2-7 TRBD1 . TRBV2 TGTGCCAGCAGTGAATCGGGCAGGGGGAAACACGAGCAGTACTTC CASSESGRGKHEQYF
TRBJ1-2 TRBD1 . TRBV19 TGTGCCAGTAGTATTCGACAGGGGGTTAGCTATGGCTACACCTTC CASSIRQGVSYGYTF
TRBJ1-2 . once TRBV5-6 TGTGCCAGCAGCTTAAACAGAAACTATGGCTACACCTTC CASSLNRNYGYTF
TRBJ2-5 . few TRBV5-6 TGTGCCAGCAGCTCCTGGAGGCAGGCTTGGCTCGAGACCCAGTACTTC CASSSWRQAWLETQYF
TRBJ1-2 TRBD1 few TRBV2 TGTGCCAGCATCCCGCAGGGACAGGCAGTATGGGGCTACACCTTC CASIPQGQAVWGYTF
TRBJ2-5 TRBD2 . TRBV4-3 TGCGCCAGCAGCCAAGGGACTAGCGGGGGGCAGGAGACCCAGTACTTC CASSQGTSGGQETQYF
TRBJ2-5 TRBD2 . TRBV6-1 TGTGCCAGCAGTGAATTGGCGGGGGGCCCCGAGACCCAGTACTTC CASSELAGGPETQYF
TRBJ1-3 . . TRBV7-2 TGTGCCAGCAGCCTCCTGGTGCAGGGGTACTCTGGAAACACCATATATTTT CASSLLVQGYSGNTIYF
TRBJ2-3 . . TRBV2 TGTGCCAGCAGTGACTCTAGCACAGATACGCAGTATTTT CASSDSSTDTQYF
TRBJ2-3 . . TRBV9 TGTGCCAGCAGCGTAGAGTCCCGAGTCACAGATACGCAGTATTTT CASSVESRVTDTQYF
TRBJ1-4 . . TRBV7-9 TGTTCCAGCAGCAAGACGGAGGCCTCCGCAACTAATGAAAAACTGTTTTTT CSSSKTEASATNEKLFF
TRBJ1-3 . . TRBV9 TGTGCCAGCAGCTTAACAGCCAATTCTGGAAACACCATATATTTT CASSLTANSGNTIYF
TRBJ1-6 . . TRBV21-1 TGTGCCAGCAGCAAAGGGGGACAGGGTAAATCACCCCTCCACTTT CASSKGGQGKSPLHF
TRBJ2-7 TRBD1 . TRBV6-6 TGTGCCAGCAGGAGGGGACAGCCCTACGAGCAGTACTTC CASRRGQPYEQYF
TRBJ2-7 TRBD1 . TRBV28 TGTGCCAGCAGCCTACAGGGGAGCGCCTACGAGCAGTACTTC CASSLQGSAYEQYF
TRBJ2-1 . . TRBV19 TGTGCCAGTAGTATGGCGGCAGGGGCCTACAATGAGCAGTTCTTC CASSMAAGAYNEQFF
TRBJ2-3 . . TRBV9 TGTGCCAGCAGTGTAGGGGGGCTCAACACAGATACGCAGTATTTT CASSVGGLNTDTQYF
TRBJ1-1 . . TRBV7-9 TGTGCCAGCAGCAATCGCCACCGAGCTGAAGCTTTCTTT CASSNRHRAEAFF
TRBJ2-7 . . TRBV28 TGTGCCAGCAGTTTCGGCTACGAGCAGTACTTC CASSFGYEQYF
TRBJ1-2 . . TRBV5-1 TGCGCCAGCAGCAGTACCCAGGGTGGTGGCTATGGCTACACCTTC CASSSTQGGGYGYTF
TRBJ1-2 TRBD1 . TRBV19 TGTGCCAGTACTGCCCCCGGGACAGGCACCCCCGCGTATGGCTACACCTTC CASTAPGTGTPAYGYTF
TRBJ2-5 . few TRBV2 TGTGCCAGCAGTCCCCCGGAGGGGTGGGAGACCCAGTACTTC CASSPPEGWETQYF
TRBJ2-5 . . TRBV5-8 TGTGCCAGCAGCAAGGACAGAGACCCTGAAGAGACCCAGTACTTC CASSKDRDPEETQYF
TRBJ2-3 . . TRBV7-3 TGTGCCAGCAGCTTAGGGCTTCGGGATACGCAGTATTTT CASSLGLRDTQYF
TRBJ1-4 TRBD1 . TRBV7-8 TGTGCCAGCAGCTTAGTCCGGGACAGGGGGCGAGAAAAACTGTTTTTT CASSLVRDRGREKLFF
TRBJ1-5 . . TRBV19 TGTGCCAGTAGTCTCGACACGGATCAGCCCCAGCATTTT CASSLDTDQPQHF
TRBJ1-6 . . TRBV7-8 TGTGCCAGCAGCTTGAGCGGGGGTTTAACGAGATCACCCCTCCACTTT CASSLSGGLTRSPLHF